This T cell receptor beta chain came from a study of beta chain features in type 1 diabetes. The CDR3 runs to 14 residues. V lost 4 bases and J lost 1, with 8 bases in between. Germline CDR1 is SGHDN and CDR2 is FVKESK. The isolated RNA, all of it, was reverse transcribed, so expressed TCRB transcripts were what got sequenced. TCRdb's table, derived via immunoSEQ multiplex PCR, lists solely in-frame clones and lacks some. The top ten clones hold less than 0.45% of a sample with more than 300,000 clones, 7% to 9% of them seen once. A few counts support this clone. The chain recombines TRBV14 with TRBJ2-1; tentatively, D is TRBD2 (6 bases). This sequence was found in a woman aged 18-29 years in good health. The sequencing sample was made of central memory CD4+ T cells from blood. DNA for the CDR3: TGTGCCAGCAGCCGGGACTTTTCCTACAATGAGCAGTTCTTC. As protein: CASSRDFSYNEQFF.